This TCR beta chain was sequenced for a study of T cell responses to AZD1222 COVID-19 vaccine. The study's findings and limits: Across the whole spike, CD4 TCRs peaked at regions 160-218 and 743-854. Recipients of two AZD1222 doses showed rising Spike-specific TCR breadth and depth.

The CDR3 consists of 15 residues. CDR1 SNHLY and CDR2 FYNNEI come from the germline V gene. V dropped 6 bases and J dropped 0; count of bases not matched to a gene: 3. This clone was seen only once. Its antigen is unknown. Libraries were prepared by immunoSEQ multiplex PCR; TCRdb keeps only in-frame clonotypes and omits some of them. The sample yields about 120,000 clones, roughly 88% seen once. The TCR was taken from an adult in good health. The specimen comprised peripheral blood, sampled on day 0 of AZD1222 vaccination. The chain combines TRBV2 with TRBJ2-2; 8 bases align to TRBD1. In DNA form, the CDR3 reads TGTGCCAGCAGAGGACAGGGATCGAACACCGGGGAGCTGTTTTTT. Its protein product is CASRGQGSNTGELFF. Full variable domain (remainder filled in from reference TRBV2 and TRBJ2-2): EPEVTQTPSHQVTQMGQEVILRCVPISNHLYFYWYRQILGQKVEFLVSFYNNEISEKSEIFDDQFSVERPDGSNFTLKIRSTKLEDSAMYFCASRGQGSNTGELFFGEGSRLTVL.